The subject of this entry is one T cell receptor (beta chain). Its antigen specificity is not known. Per-base quality was not reported, and no clone a single base away is much larger than it. The entry originates in a study of blood T cell repertoires in COVID-19 (dated by TCRdb to the early 2020s). In the study overall: Samples from collaborators originated in the United States, Italy and Spain and spanned both the acute and convalescent phases of COVID-19. The prospective study material was composed of cDNA or gDNA derived from T cells, B-cell-depleted T cells, or PBMCs. Subjects who had been exposed to COVID-19, were actively infected with it, or had recovered from it provided the deeply sampled blood TCRbeta repertoires that made up the dataset. The repertoires were made available in a free public database intended to serve as a resource for research on the immune response to SARS-CoV-2. Samples came from the ongoing ImmuneRACE study (first 160 participants) plus 1,254 subjects from 6 global collaborators. Nearly every sample came with metadata listing a de-identified subject ID, COVID-19 status, age in years and sex. Where available, HLA class I and class II types were obtained from metadata supplied by the sample provider rather than from assay-based typing.

Paper-wide results and their limitations: Clinical and demographic metadata were provided uncurated, with the amount varying by source and participant.

Enrolling through a virtual design, the prospective study's participants ranged in age from about 18 to 89 years and lived across 20 to 30 United States geographic areas. In the prospective study, cohorts were assigned on the basis of participant-reported clinical history obtained from a screening survey and a study questionnaire. Mobile phlebotomists in the prospective study collected whole blood, serum and a nasopharyngeal or oropharyngeal swab from every participant. Participants in the prospective study had the option to provide additional blood draws and questionnaires over an approximately 2-month period. Prospective study blood samples were shipped either frozen or at room temperature before DNA extraction. TCRbeta CDR3 regions were amplified from genomic DNA by means of the immunoSEQ Assay, a bias-controlled multiplex PCR. Regarding the original processing steps: The number of nucleated cells in each sample was estimated from the amplification of reference gene primers within the assay. Sequence reads were collapsed and filtered to measure the absolute abundance of every unique TCRbeta CDR3 rearrangement. Productive Simpson clonality was computed per sample as the square root of Simpson's diversity index over productive rearrangements. Held by TCRdb, this immuneACCESS table contains in-frame sequences only and omits some clones. Under half of the omission traces to an unresolved V gene where checked; the cause of the rest is unknown. V, J and clone size derive from that table, while D and trimming were established from the DNA sequence. The sample includes 340,000 or so clones, with 65% to 90% observed a single time. 4% to 5% of the sample belongs to the ten largest clones.

At the junction V is shortened by 3 bases and J by 4 bases; bases outside the gene matches: 8. The CDR3 holds 15 amino acids from the cysteine to the phenylalanine. Only CDR3 DNA remains: 45 bases, in frame from the first base. As encoded in the germline V gene, CDR1 is SGHRS while CDR2 is YFSETQ. The specimen was PBMCs or T cells enriched from blood (not recorded which). The receptor comes from a woman between 40 and 50 years old with acute COVID-19. The chain is made from TRBV5-1 and TRBJ1-2; TRBD1 fits 8 bases in the junction. The CDR3 reads CASSSQGAVSYGYTF. The DNA sequence is TGCGCCAGCAGCTCCCAGGGGGCTGTTAGCTATGGCTACACCTTC. When the CDR3 is completed using the reference TRBV5-1 and TRBJ1-2 genes on either side, the full variable domain is KAGVTQTPRYLIKTRGQQVTLSCSPISGHRSVSWYQQTPGQGLQFLFEYFSETQRNKGNFPGRFSGRQFSNSRSEMNVSTLELGDSALYLCASSSQGAVSYGYTFGSGTRLTVV.